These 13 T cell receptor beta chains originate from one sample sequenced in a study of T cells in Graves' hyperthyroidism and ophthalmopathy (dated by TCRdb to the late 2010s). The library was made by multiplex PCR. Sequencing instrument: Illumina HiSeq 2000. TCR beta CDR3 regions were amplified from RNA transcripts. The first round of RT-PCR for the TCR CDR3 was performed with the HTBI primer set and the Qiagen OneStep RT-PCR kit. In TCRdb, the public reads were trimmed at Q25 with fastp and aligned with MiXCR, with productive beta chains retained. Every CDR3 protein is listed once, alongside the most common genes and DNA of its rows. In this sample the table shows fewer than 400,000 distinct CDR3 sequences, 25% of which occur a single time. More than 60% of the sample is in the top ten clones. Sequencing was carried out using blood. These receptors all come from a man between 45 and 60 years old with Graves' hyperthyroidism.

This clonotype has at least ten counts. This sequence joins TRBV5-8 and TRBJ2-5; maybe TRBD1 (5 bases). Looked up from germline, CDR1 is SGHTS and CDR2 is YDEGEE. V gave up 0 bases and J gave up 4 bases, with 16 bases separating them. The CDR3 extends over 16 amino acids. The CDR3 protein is CASSLGVEQDGETQYF. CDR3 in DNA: TGTGCCAGCAGCTTGGGAGTGGAACAGGATGGAGAGACCCAGTACTTC.

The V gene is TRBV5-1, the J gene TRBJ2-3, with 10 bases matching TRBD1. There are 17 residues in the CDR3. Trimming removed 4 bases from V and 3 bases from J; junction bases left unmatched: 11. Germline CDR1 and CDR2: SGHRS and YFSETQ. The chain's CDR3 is CASSPLFDRGLTDTQYF. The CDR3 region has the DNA TGCGCCAGCAGCCCACTTTTCGACAGGGGGCTAACAGATACGCAGTATTTT.

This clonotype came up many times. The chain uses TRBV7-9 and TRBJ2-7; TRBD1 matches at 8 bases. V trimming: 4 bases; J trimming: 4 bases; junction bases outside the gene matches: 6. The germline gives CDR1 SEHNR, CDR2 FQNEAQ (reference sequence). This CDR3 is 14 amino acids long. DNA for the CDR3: TGTGCCAGCAGCTCGGGACAGGCGTTATACGAGCAGTACTTC. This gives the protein CASSSGQALYEQYF.

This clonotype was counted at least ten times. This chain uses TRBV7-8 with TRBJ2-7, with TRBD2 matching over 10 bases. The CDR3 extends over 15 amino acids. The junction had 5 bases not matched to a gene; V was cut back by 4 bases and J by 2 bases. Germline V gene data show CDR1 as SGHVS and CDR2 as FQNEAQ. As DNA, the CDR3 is TGTGCCAGCAGCTATGCTAGCGGGGGAACCTACGAGCAGTACTTC. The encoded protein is CASSYASGGTYEQYF.

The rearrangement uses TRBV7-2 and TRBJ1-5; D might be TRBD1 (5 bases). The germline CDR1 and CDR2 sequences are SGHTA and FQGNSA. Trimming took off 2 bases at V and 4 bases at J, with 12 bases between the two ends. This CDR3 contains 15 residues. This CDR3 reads CASSLKLGTNQPQHF. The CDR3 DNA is TGTGCCAGCAGCTTAAAGCTGGGGACGAATCAGCCCCAGCATTTT.

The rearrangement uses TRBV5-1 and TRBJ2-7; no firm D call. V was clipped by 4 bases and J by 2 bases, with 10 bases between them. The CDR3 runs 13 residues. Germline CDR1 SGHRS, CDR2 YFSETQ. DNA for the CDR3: TGCGCCAGCAGCCTTGACAAACCCTACGAGCAGTACTTC. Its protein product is CASSLDKPYEQYF.

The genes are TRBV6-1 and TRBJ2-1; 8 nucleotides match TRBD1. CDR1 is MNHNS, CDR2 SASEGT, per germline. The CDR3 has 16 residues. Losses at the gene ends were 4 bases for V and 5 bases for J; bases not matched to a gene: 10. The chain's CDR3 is CASSAFGQGMDNEQFF. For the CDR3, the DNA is TGTGCCAGCAGTGCCTTCGGACAGGGAATGGACAATGAGCAGTTCTTC.

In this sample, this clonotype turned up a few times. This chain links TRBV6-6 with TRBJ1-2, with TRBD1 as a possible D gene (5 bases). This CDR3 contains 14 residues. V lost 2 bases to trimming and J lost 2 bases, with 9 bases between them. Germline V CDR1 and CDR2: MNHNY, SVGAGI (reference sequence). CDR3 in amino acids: CASSYGASNYGYTF. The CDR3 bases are TGTGCCAGCAGTTACGGGGCCTCAAACTATGGCTACACCTTC.

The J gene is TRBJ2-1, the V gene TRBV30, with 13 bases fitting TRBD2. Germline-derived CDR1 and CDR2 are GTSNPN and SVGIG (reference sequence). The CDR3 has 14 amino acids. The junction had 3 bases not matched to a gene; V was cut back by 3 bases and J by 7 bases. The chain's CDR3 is CAWRRGLAGNEQFF. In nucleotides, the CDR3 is TGTGCCTGGAGACGGGGACTAGCGGGGAATGAGCAGTTCTTC.

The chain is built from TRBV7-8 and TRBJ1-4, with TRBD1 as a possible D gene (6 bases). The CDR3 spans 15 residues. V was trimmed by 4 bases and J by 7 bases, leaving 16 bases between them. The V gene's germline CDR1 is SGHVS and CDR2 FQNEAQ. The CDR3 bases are TGTGCCAGCAGCTCAGAACAGGGTAGACTTGAAAAACTGTTTTTT. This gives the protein CASSSEQGRLEKLFF.

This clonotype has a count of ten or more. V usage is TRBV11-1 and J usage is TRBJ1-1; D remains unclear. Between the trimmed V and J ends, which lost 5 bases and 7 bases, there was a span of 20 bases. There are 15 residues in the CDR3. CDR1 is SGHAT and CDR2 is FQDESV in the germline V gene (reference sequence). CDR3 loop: CASSLGPRGNNEAFF. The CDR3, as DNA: TGTGCCAGCAGCCTAGGTCCACGGGGTAATAATGAAGCTTTCTTT.

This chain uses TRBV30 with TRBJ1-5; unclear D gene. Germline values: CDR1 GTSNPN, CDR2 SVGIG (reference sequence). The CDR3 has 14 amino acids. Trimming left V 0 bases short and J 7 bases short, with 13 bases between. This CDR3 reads CAWSVEEGRQPQHF. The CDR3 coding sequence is TGTGCCTGGAGTGTAGAGGAGGGCAGACAGCCCCAGCATTTT.

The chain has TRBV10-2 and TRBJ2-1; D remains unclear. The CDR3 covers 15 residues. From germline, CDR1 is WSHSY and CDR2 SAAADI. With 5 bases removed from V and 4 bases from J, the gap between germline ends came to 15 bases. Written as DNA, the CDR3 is TGCGCCAGCAGTCCCACTTCCCCCGCATACAATGAGCAGTTCTTC. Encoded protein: CASSPTSPAYNEQFF.